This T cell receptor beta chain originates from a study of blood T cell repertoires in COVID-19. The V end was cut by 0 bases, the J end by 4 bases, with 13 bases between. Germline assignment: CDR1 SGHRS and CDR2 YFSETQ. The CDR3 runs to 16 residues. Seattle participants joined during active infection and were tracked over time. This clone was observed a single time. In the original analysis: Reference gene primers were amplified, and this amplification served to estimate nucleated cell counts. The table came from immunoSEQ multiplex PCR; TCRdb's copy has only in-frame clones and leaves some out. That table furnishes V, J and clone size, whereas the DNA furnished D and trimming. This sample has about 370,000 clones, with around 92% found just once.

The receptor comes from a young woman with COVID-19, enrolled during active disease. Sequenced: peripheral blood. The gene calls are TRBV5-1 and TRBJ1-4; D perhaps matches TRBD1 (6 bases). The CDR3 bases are TGCGCCAGCAGCTTGGCTCCAGGGGTTGGTAATGAAAAACTGTTTTTT. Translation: CASSLAPGVGNEKLFF.